This passage covers 18 T cell receptor beta chains from one sample sequenced in a study of identical twins. TCRdb passed the 5' RACE reads through MiXCR, listing each CDR3 protein once. This sample carries a few hundred thousand distinct CDR3 sequences, roughly a tenth of them seen once, and the ten largest clones take more than 8%. Material for sequencing was memory T cells sorted from blood. The receptors were gathered from a man in his forties or fifties in good health.

At least ten counts were recorded for this clonotype. V is TRBV5-6 and J is TRBJ2-7; 7 bases are a match to TRBD2. The J segment lost 2 bases and the V segment lost 7 bases, leaving 9 bases of the junction unmatched. The CDR3 is 14 amino acids. The germline gives CDR1 SGHDT, CDR2 YYEEEE. CDR3: CASRFRAGAYEQYF. The CDR3 DNA follows: TGTGCCAGCCGTTTTCGGGCGGGAGCCTACGAGCAGTACTTC.

In its sample, this clonotype was seen a few times. The chain is built from TRBV5-1 and TRBJ2-2, with 8 bases matching TRBD2. The CDR3 is 15 amino acids. V trimming: 3 bases; J trimming: 9 bases; junction bases outside the gene matches: 10. Germline CDR1 reads SGHRS; CDR2 reads YFSETQ. CDR3 region: CASSSREGPTRELFF. The CDR3 DNA follows: TGCGCCAGCAGCTCCCGGGAGGGGCCTACCCGGGAGCTGTTTTTT.

This clonotype showed up many times. The V and J genes are TRBV5-1 and TRBJ2-7; TRBD2 aligns across 9 bases. The CDR3 length is 17 residues. V shed 0 bases, J shed 1 base, and the junction held 8 bases outside the gene matches. Germline lookup yields CDR1 SGHRS and CDR2 YFSETQ. CDR3 in DNA: TGCGCCAGCAGCTTGGGTAGCGGGAGTACTTTTTCCTACGAGCAGTACTTC. Translating it yields CASSLGSGSTFSYEQYF.

The V and J genes are TRBV7-9 and TRBJ2-2; the D is unclear. Germline lookup yields CDR1 SEHNR and CDR2 FQNEAQ (reference sequence). The V end lost 2 bases, the J end lost 0 bases, and 13 bases lay between the germline ends. The CDR3 totals 17 residues. The CDR3 is CASSLRVLIPNTGELFF. The CDR3 DNA reads as TGTGCCAGCAGCTTAAGGGTCCTCATCCCGAACACCGGGGAGCTGTTTTTT.

This clonotype turned up a few times. The chain recombines TRBV12-3 or TRBV12-4 with TRBJ2-5; D perhaps matches TRBD1 (8 bases). This CDR3 region has 14 residues. Trimming cost V 5 bases and J 5 bases, with 15 bases left between them. CDR3 DNA: TGTGCCAGCAGTAGACAACAGGGGGGGGAGACCCAGTACTTC. This gives the protein CASSRQQGGETQYF.

A note on this clonotype: Mismatch with germline at one junction end may stem from a read error. V usage is TRBV7-9 and J usage is TRBJ1-1; a possible D gene is TRBD1 (5 bases). The V gene's germline CDR1 is SEHNR and CDR2 FQNEAQ (reference sequence). This CDR3 region has 16 residues. The CDR3 DNA sequence: TGTGTCAGCAGCCAGCCTATGGGGGGTGAACGGACTGAAGCTTTCTTT. Translated: CVSSQPMGGERTEAFF. Using reference TRBV7-9 and TRBJ1-1 for the parts outside the CDR3, the full variable domain is DTGVSQNPRHKITKRGQNVTFRCDPISEHNRLYWYRQTLGQGPEFLTYFQNEAQLEKSRLLSDRFSAERPKGSFSTLEIQRTEQGDSAMYLCVSSQPMGGERTEAFFGQGTRLTVV.

This clonotype turned up a few times. The V call is TRBV28, the J call TRBJ2-7, with 9 positions matching TRBD1. After removal of 4 bases from V and 4 bases from J, the junction contained 8 bases not matched to a gene. The CDR3 is made up of 15 amino acids. CDR1 is MDHEN and CDR2 is SYDVKM in the germline V gene. Written as DNA, the CDR3 is TGTGCCAGCAGTTCAACTGGGACAGGGACTTACGAGCAGTACTTC. Its protein is CASSSTGTGTYEQYF.

V usage is TRBV19 and J usage is TRBJ1-1; D remains unclear. The CDR3 runs 11 residues. V dropped 3 bases and J dropped 10 bases, with 9 bases sitting between them. Germline CDR1 and CDR2: LNHDA and SQIVND (reference sequence). The CDR3 bases are TGTGCCAGTAGTATTGCAGGAGGAGCTTTCTTT. It translates to CASSIAGGAFF.

The genes are TRBV3-1 and TRBJ2-7, with TRBD2 matching over 9 bases. CDR3 length: 18 amino acids. Trimming took 4 bases from V and 0 from J; bases not matched to a gene: 13. CDR1 is LGHDT, CDR2 YNNKEL, per germline (reference sequence). The chain's CDR3 is CASSRNLWASGVSYEQYF. As DNA, the CDR3 is TGTGCCAGCAGCCGGAACCTCTGGGCTAGCGGGGTCTCCTACGAGCAGTACTTC.

The rearrangement uses TRBV1 and TRBJ2-7; the table assigns TRBD2, which was not confirmed against the DNA. TRBV1 is shown as a pseudogene. The CDR3 contains 19 residues. For the CDR3, the DNA is TGCACCGCTCCGGGGAATCCCAATCGGCTAGCGGGACCCTCCTACGAGCAGTACTTC. This translates into CTAPGNPNRLAGPSYEQYF.

In this sample, this clonotype turned up a few times. This chain connects TRBV24-1 to TRBJ2-3, with 8 bases matching TRBD2. The germline V gene encodes CDR1 KGHDR and CDR2 SFDVKD. The V and J ends lost 9 bases and 0 bases, in that order; junction bases with no gene match: 1. CDR3 length: 13 residues. CDR3 nucleotides: TGTGCCACCTCGGGGGGGAGCACAGATACGCAGTATTTT. It translates to CATSGGSTDTQYF.

This clonotype was detected many times. V gene TRBV10-3 combines with J gene TRBJ1-1; D ambiguous. The V end lost 9 bases, the J end lost 0 bases, and 11 bases lay between the germline ends. The CDR3 has 13 amino acids. CDR1 ENHRY and CDR2 SYGVKD come from the germline V gene. CDR3 coding DNA: TGTGCCATAGCGCCTTCAATGAACACTGAAGCTTTCTTT. Encoded protein: CAIAPSMNTEAFF.

This clonotype was detected many times. The chain recombines TRBV5-4 with TRBJ1-1; 9 bases are shared with TRBD1. The germline gives CDR1 SGHNT, CDR2 YYREEE (reference sequence). This CDR3 spans 14 amino acids. With V trimmed by 4 bases and J by 5 bases, 6 bases remained unmatched. The CDR3 spells CASSRRDRETEAFF. The CDR3, as DNA: TGTGCCAGCAGCCGACGGGACAGGGAGACTGAAGCTTTCTTT.

This clonotype has just a few counts. The junction departs from germline at one end; a sequencing error may be responsible. The chain uses TRBV20-1 and TRBJ2-5; TRBD1 aligns across 10 bases. CDR1 is DFQATT, CDR2 SNEGSKA, per germline (reference sequence). The length of the CDR3 is 12 residues. CDR3 in amino acids: CSARRTGGTKNF. The DNA for the CDR3 is TGCAGTGCTAGAAGGACAGGGGGTACCAAGAACTTC.

This clonotype occurred many times. The chain recombines TRBV5-4 with TRBJ2-5, with 11 bases identical to TRBD2. Germline V gene sequence: CDR1 SGHNT, CDR2 YYREEE (reference sequence). V trimming: 4 bases; J trimming: 4 bases; junction bases outside the gene matches: 9. The CDR3 runs to 16 residues. CDR3 nucleotides: TGTGCCAGCAGCCCTACTAGCGGGAGTCCGATAGAGACCCAGTACTTC. This translates into CASSPTSGSPIETQYF. The full variable domain, its missing parts supplied by reference TRBV5-4 and TRBJ2-5, is ETGVTQSPTHLIKTRGQQVTLRCSSQSGHNTVSWYQQALGQGPQFIFQYYREEENGRGNFPPRFSGLQFPNYSSELNVNALELDDSALYLCASSPTSGSPIETQYFGPGTRLLVL.

This clonotype showed up many times. The chain uses TRBV9 and TRBJ2-7, with 7 positions matching TRBD1. J gave up 5 bases and V 0 bases, and 8 bases lay outside the gene matches. This CDR3 contains 15 residues. Germline V CDR1 and CDR2: SGDLS, YYNGEE. CDR3: CASSVAGGAFNEQYF. The CDR3 DNA reads TGTGCCAGCAGCGTAGCAGGGGGAGCATTCAACGAGCAGTACTTC.

The sample holds many counts of this clonotype. The chain links TRBV27 to TRBJ2-1, with D tentatively TRBD2 (6 bases). There are 16 residues in the CDR3. V was shortened by 7 bases and J by 0 bases, with 16 bases between the two germline ends. Per the germline V gene, CDR1 is MNHEY and CDR2 is SMNVEV (reference sequence). The CDR3 DNA sequence: TGTGCCAGCAAGTCGGAGCGGGTCACCTCCTACAATGAGCAGTTCTTC. It codes for CASKSERVTSYNEQFF.

The table lists this clonotype with a few counts. The chain employs TRBV3-1 and TRBJ2-4; D gene ambiguous. The germline V and J ends were trimmed by 0 bases and 0 bases, with 6 bases remaining between them. This CDR3 has 15 residues. CDR1 is LGHDT, CDR2 YNNKEL, per germline (reference sequence). For the CDR3, the DNA is TGTGCCAGCAGCCAAGATCAGCTAGCCAAAAACATTCAGTACTTC. Translation gives CASSQDQLAKNIQYF. The full variable domain, completed using reference TRBV3-1 and TRBJ2-4, is DTAVSQTPKYLVTQMGNDKSIKCEQNLGHDTMYWYKQDSKKFLKIMFSYNNKELIINETVPNRFSPKSPDKAHLNLHINSLELGDSAVYFCASSQDQLAKNIQYFGAGTRLSVL.